The rows below give T cell receptor beta chains drawn from one sample of a study of blood T cell repertoires in COVID-19. Profiling relied on immunoSEQ multiplex PCR, and the TCRdb table lists in-frame clones only, not all of them. Found here are 150,000 to 200,000 clones, roughly 87% of them singletons; the top ten hold less than 6.5%. The sample consisted of peripheral blood. The source of these receptors is a human donor in a cohort sampled during active COVID-19. Each CDR3 is given with its conserved first and last residue. A D gene is named only where the DNA matches it firmly. Rows may omit the clone size; those that give it use once, few, many or a size class.

D	V	J	size	DNA	CDR3
TRBD1	TRBV28	TRBJ2-3	once	TGTGCCAGCAGTGTGAAGACAGGGGCGGTGAGGCCTCCAACAGATACGCAGTATTTT	CASSVKTGAVRPPTDTQYF
TRBD1	TRBV6-5	TRBJ1-1	few	TGTGCCAGCCGGACAGGGCGGGTGAACACTGAAGCTTTCTTT	CASRTGRVNTEAFF
TRBD2	TRBV5-1	TRBJ2-5	NA	TGCGCCAGCAGCTTGGTAGCGGGGGGGGCCGAGACCCAGTACTTC	CASSLVAGGAETQYF
NA	TRBV11-2	TRBJ1-1	few	TGTGCCAGCAGCCGGGTCACTGAAGCTTTCTTT	CASSRVTEAFF
TRBD2	TRBV9	TRBJ2-3	NA	TGTGCCAGCAGCTTTATGGGGGGGGTCGGAGATACGCAGTATTTT	CASSFMGGVGDTQYF
NA	TRBV19	TRBJ2-1	NA	TGTGCCAGTAGTATTGGGGAGACAAGAGATGAGCAGTTCTTC	CASSIGETRDEQFF
NA	TRBV7-6	TRBJ1-4	NA	TGTGCCAGCAGCTTAGGAGAGGGGGGGCTGAATGAAAAACTGTTTTTT	CASSLGEGGLNEKLFF
TRBD2	TRBV3-1/TRBV3-2	TRBJ2-3	NA	TGTGCCAGCAGCCACAGAGCGGGGGCCCTAGGTACAGATACGCAGTATTTT	CASSHRAGALGTDTQYF
NA	TRBV2	TRBJ2-1	once	TGTGCCAGCATGGAGAAAGGGGTGAGGCTTTGGAATGAGCAGTTCTTC	CASMEKGVRLWNEQFF
NA	TRBV6-2/TRBV6-3	TRBJ2-6	NA	TGTGCCAGCAGTTACGCCCACGGCGGGCCATTGAGGGCCAACGTCCTGACTTTC	CASSYAHGGPLRANVLTF
TRBD2	TRBV6-6	TRBJ2-3	NA	TGTGCCAGCAGTTATAAGCGGGGGGGCTCGGGAGATACGCAGTATTTT	CASSYKRGGSGDTQYF
TRBD2	TRBV11-3	TRBJ2-3	once	TGTGCCAGCAGCCAGCTGGTGGGAGGGCCGGGTACAGATACGCAGTATTTT	CASSQLVGGPGTDTQYF
TRBD1	TRBV5-5	TRBJ1-2	NA	TGTGCCAGCAGCTTCATACAGGGGGACAACTATGGCTACACCTTC	CASSFIQGDNYGYTF
NA	TRBV7-2	TRBJ1-5	NA	TGTGCCAGCAGCTTAGCTGGAACGGGTGGCCAGCCCCAGCATTTT	CASSLAGTGGQPQHF
NA	TRBV19	TRBJ2-7	NA	TGTGCCAGTAGTATCGGTTACAGGTACGAGCAGTACTTC	CASSIGYRYEQYF
NA	TRBV28	TRBJ1-2	NA	TGTGCCAGCAGTTCCGACTTTAACTATGGCTACACCTTC	CASSSDFNYGYTF
TRBD1	TRBV19	TRBJ2-7	NA	TGTGCCAGTAGTATCTCACCGGGACAGGGAGGTGGCGAGCAGTACTTC	CASSISPGQGGGEQYF
NA	TRBV7-3	TRBJ2-1	NA	TGTGCCAGCAGCCTAAGCCCGGGTGGCTCCAATGAGCAGTTCTTC	CASSLSPGGSNEQFF
TRBD1	TRBV28	TRBJ2-7	NA	TGTGCCAGCAGTCCCGTTTGGCGCGACAGGGACCGGCAGACCTACGAGCAGTACTTC	CASSPVWRDRDRQTYEQYF
TRBD2	TRBV5-1	TRBJ2-7	NA	TGCGCCAGCAGCTTGGTGGGACTAGAATCTTACGAGCAGTACTTC	CASSLVGLESYEQYF
NA	TRBV9	TRBJ1-2	NA	TGTGCCAGCAGCGTAGCCGCAGGCGTTGGCCAAGTTTCCTATGGCTACACCTTC	CASSVAAGVGQVSYGYTF
TRBD2	TRBV28	TRBJ2-7	NA	TGTGCCAGCAGGACGGGACTAGCAAGCTCCTACGAGCAGTACTTC	CASRTGLASSYEQYF
TRBD2	TRBV5-4	TRBJ2-7	NA	TGTGCCAGCAGCTTGAGGATCGCGGGGGCCTACGAGCAGTACTTC	CASSLRIAGAYEQYF
TRBD1	TRBV29-1	TRBJ2-3	NA	TGCAGCGTTGGACAGGGGTCAGATACGCAGTATTTT	CSVGQGSDTQYF
NA	TRBV9	TRBJ1-5	once	TGTGCCAGCAGCGTAGCTCAGGGGCAGCCCCAGCATTTT	CASSVAQGQPQHF